This T cell receptor (beta chain) was identified during a study of immune evolution from preneoplasia to lung adenocarcinoma. Study information: HLA loss of heterozygosity: around 6.5% AIS, 15% MIA, more than 25% ADC, none AAH. Points from the study as a whole: T cell clonality was higher in KRAS-mutant than EGFR-mutant or wild-type nodules.

The method was immunoSEQ multiplex PCR; TCRdb's version includes in-frame clones alone and lacks a portion of them. The sample has 10,000 to 12,000 clones, around 82% seen once. Two lung cancer pathologists independently confirmed each histologic diagnosis. Macro-dissection enriched premalignant or tumor cells before nucleic acid extraction. This clone was detected once. The target antigen is unknown. The sample comprised FFPE minimally invasive lung adenocarcinoma tissue. This receptor was identified in a person aged 70 to 79 with lung adenocarcinoma.

The CDR3 DNA reads TGTGCCAGCAGCTTATTAGTGGGCGCGAATTCACCCCTCCACTTT. This gives the protein CASSLLVGANSPLHF. The chain joins TRBV7-6 to TRBJ1-6; D is uncertain. CDR3 size: 15 residues. CDR1 is SGHVS, CDR2 FNYEAQ, per germline. The ends were cut back, 2 bases at V and 7 bases at J, with 12 bases in the middle.